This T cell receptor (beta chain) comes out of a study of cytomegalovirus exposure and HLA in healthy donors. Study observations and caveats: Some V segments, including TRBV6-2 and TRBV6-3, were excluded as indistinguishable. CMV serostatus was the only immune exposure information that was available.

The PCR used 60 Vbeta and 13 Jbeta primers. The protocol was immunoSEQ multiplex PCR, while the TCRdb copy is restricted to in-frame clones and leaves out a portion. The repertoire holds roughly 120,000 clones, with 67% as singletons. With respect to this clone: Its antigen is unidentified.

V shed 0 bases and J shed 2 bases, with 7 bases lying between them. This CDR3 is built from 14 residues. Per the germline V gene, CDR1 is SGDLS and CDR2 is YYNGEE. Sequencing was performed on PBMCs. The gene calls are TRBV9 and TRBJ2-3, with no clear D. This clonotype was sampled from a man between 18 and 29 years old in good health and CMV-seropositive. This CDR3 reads CASSVGANTDTQYF. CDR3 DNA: TGTGCCAGCAGCGTAGGGGCAAACACAGATACGCAGTATTTT.